This T cell receptor (beta chain) was sequenced in a study of blood T cells in healthy people across ages. Broader study findings: Changes in expanded clonotypes were possibly confounded, as the CMV status of donors was unknown. Among long-lived donors, naive CD4+ cells were more numerous and diversity higher than in aged donors.

On this clonotype: Its cognate antigen is unknown.

Trimming removed 3 bases from V and 1 base from J, with 9 bases in between. CDR1 LGHDT and CDR2 YNNKEL come from the germline V gene (reference sequence). CDR3 size: 14 residues. There were healthy Caucasian individuals from Russia, aged roughly 6 to 100, serving as donors. A minimum of 5 micrograms of total RNA was extracted per sample. The use of a sample-barcoded 5' primer and a J-beta primer mix characterized a second PCR of roughly 6 to 11 cycles. TCRdb fed the 5' RACE reads into MiXCR, producing one record per CDR3 protein. The sample has hundreds of thousands of distinct CDR3 sequences, around 41% seen once.

Sequenced input: blood. The sequence derives from an elderly man in good health. The chain is built from TRBV3-1 and TRBJ2-5, with D unresolved. CDR3 sequence (DNA): TGTGCCAGCAGCCAGACACCAGTCCAAGAGACCCAGTACTTC. Translating gives CASSQTPVQETQYF.